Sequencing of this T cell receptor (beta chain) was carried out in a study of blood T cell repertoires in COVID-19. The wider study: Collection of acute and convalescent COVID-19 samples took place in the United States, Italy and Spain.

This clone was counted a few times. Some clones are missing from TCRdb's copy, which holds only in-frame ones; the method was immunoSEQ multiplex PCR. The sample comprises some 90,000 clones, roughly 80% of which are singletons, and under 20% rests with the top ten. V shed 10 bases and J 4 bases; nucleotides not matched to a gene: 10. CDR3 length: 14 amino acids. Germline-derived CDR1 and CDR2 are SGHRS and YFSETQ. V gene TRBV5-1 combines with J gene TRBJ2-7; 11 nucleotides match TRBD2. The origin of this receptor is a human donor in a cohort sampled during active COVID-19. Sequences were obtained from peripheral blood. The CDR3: CASQPGTSGYEQYF. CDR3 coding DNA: TGCGCCTCACAACCCGGGACTAGCGGATACGAGCAGTACTTC.